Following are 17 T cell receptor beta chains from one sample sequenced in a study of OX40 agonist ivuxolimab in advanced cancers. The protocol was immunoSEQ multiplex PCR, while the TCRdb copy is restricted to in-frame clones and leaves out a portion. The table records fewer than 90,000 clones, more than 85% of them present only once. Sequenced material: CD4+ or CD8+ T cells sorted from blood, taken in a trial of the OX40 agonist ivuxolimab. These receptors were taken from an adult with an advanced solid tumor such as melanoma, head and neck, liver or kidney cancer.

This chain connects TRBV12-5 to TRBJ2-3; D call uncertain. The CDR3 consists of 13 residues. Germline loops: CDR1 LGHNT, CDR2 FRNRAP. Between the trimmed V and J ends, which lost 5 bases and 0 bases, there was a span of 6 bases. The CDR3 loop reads CASGPSSTDTQYF. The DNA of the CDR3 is TGTGCTAGTGGTCCCTCCAGCACAGATACGCAGTATTTT. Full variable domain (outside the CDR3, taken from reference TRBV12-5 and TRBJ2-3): DARVTQTPRHKVTEMGQEVTMRCQPILGHNTVFWYRQTMMQGLELLAYFRNRAPLDDSGMPKDRFSAEMPDATLATLKIQPSEPRDSAVYFCASGPSSTDTQYFGPGTRLTVL.

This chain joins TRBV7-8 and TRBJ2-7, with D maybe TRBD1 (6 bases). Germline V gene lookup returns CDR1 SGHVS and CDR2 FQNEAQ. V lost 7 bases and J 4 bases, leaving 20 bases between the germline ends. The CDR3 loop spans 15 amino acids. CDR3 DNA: TGTGCCAGCAAGCTTATCCCGGACAGAGAGTACGAGCAGTACTTC. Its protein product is CASKLIPDREYEQYF.

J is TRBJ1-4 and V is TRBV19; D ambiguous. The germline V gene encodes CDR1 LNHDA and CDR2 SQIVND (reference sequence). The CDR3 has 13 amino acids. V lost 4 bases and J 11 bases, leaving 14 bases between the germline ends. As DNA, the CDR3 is TGTGCCAGTAGTAGATCGCGCGAGGCCAAACTGTTTTTT. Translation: CASSRSREAKLFF. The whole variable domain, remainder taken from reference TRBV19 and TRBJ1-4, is DGGITQSPKYLFRKEGQNVTLSCEQNLNHDAMYWYRQDPGQGLRLIYYSQIVNDFQKGDIAEGYSVSREKKESFPLTVTSAQKNPTAFYLCASSRSREAKLFFGSGTQLSVL.

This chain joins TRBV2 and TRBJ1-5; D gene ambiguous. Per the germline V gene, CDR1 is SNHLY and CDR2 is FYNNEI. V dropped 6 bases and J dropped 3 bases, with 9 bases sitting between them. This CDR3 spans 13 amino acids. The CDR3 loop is CASRGPPNQPQHF. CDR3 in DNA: TGTGCCAGCAGAGGACCGCCCAATCAGCCCCAGCATTTT.

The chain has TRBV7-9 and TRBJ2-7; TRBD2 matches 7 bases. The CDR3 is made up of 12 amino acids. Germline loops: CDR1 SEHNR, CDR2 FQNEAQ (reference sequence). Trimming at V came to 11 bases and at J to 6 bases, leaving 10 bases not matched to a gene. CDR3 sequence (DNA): TGTGCCGGCCGGGGCGGGAGTAGCGAGCAGTACTTC. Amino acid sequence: CAGRGGSSEQYF.

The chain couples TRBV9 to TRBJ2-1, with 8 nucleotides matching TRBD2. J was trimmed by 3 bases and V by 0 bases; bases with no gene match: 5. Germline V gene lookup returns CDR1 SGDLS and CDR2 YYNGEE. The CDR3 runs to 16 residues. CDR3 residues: CASSVAAGGLYNEQFF. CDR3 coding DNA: TGTGCCAGCAGCGTAGCGGCGGGGGGTCTCTACAATGAGCAGTTCTTC.

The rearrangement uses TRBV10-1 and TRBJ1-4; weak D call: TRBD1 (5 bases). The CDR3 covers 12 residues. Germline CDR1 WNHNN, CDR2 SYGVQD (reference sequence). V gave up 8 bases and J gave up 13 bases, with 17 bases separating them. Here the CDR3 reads CASGTDGGGLFF. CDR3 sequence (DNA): TGCGCCAGCGGGACGGACGGGGGGGGACTGTTTTTT.

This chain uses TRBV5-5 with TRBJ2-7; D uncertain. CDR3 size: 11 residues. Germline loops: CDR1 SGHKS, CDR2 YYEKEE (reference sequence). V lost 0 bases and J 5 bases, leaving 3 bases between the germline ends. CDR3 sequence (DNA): TGTGCCAGCAGCTTGGAACACGAGCAGTACTTC. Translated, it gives CASSLEHEQYF.

In DNA, the CDR3 is TGTGCCAGCATCATCGACAGGCTAACGAACGAGCAGTACTTC. Residues: CASIIDRLTNEQYF. The rearrangement joins TRBV6-5 to TRBJ2-7, with D possibly being TRBD1 (6 bases). Deletions cut 7 bases from V and 5 bases from J, with 18 bases between. Germline CDR1 MNHEY, CDR2 SVGAGI. This CDR3 is 14 amino acids long.

The CDR3 DNA sequence: TGTGCCAGCAGCTTGGTTTCGCGGGGGGGCCCAGATACGCAGTATTTT. Encoded protein: CASSLVSRGGPDTQYF. The V call is TRBV5-4, the J call TRBJ2-3; TRBD2 matches 9 bases. V lost 0 bases, J lost 4 bases, and 6 bases stayed unmatched. This CDR3 is built from 16 residues. From germline, CDR1 is SGHNT and CDR2 YYREEE (reference sequence).

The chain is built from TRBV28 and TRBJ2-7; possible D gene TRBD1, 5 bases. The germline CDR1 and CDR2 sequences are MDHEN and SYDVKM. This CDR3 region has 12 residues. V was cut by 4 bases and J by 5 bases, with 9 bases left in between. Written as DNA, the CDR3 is TGTGCCAGCAGTTCACAGGTCCACGAGCAGTACTTC. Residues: CASSSQVHEQYF.

CDR3 nucleotides: TGTGCCAGCAGTTCCCTCCACAGGGCTCAAGAGACCCAGTACTTC. Its translation: CASSSLHRAQETQYF. This chain joins TRBV28 and TRBJ2-5; D is perhaps TRBD1 (6 bases). CDR3 size: 15 residues. V gave up 4 bases and J gave up 2 bases, with 14 bases separating them. Germline assignment: CDR1 MDHEN and CDR2 SYDVKM.

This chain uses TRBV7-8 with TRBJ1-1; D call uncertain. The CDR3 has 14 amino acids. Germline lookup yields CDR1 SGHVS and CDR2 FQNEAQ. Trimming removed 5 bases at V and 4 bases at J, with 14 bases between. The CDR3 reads CASSAGMGSTEAFF. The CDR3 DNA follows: TGTGCCAGCAGCGCCGGGATGGGAAGCACTGAAGCTTTCTTT. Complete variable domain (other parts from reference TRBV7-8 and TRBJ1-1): GAGVSQSPRYKVAKRGQDVALRCDPISGHVSLFWYQQALGQGPEFLTYFQNEAQLDKSGLPSDRFFAERPEGSVSTLKIQRTQQEDSAVYLCASSAGMGSTEAFFGQGTRLTVV.

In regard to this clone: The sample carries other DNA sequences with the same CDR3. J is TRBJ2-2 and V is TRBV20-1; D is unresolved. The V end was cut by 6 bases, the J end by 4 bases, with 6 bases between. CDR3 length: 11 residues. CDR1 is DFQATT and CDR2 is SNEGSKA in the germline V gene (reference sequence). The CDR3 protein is CSASATGELFF. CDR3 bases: TGCAGTGCCAGCGCCACCGGGGAGCTGTTTTTT.

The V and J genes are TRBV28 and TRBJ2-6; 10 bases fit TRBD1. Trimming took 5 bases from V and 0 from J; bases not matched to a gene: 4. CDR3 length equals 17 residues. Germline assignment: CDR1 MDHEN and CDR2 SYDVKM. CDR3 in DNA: TGTGCCAGCAGTAGACAGGGGGCGAACTCTGGGGCCAACGTCCTGACTTTC. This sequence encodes CASSRQGANSGANVLTF.

For the CDR3, the DNA is TGCAGCGCCTTGGACAGCCAAGAGACCCAGTACTTC. It encodes CSALDSQETQYF. V and J are TRBV29-1 and TRBJ2-5; D is possibly TRBD1 (6 bases). Trimming took off 7 bases at V and 1 base at J, with 10 bases between the two ends. Germline loops: CDR1 SQVTM, CDR2 ANQGSEA. This CDR3 contains 12 residues.

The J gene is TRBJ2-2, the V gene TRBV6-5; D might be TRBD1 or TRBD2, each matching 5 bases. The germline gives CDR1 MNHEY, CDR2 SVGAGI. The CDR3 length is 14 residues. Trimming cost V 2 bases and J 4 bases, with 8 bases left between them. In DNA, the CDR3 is TGTGCCAGCAGTTACAAGGGACCCACCGGGGAGCTGTTTTTT. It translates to CASSYKGPTGELFF.